This T cell receptor (beta chain) was sequenced during a study of CXCR3-negative and CXCR3-positive naive CD8 T cells. Study conclusions and caveats: Memory cells differed in TRBV-TRBJ usage, but naive CXCR3-negative and CXCR3-positive cells had similar usage. Naive subsets displayed similar surface CD5, and TCR strength was inferred from TRB CDR3 properties. More hydrophobic TRB CDR3s occurred in CXCR3-positive than in CXCR3-negative naive cells.

CD45RO-CCR7+CD27+CD95- marked naive CD8+ T cells. Notes on this clonotype: Antigen: not known.

Germline V gene lookup returns CDR1 SQVTM and CDR2 ANQGSEA. The CDR3 has 16 residues. The TRB libraries of cDNA were built by UMI-labeled 5' RACE. Following a re-call of the 5' RACE reads, TCRdb has one entry per CDR3 protein and lacks DNA. The sample holds approximately 140,000 distinct CDR3 sequences. This chain links TRBV29-1 with TRBJ1-2; TCRdb's assignment of TRBD1 cannot be checked, as there is no DNA. The sample taken for sequencing was naive CXCR3+ CD8+ T cells from blood. Subset defined: CD45RO-CCR7+CD27+CD95- naive CD8+ T cells expressing CXCR3 (TNR3+). The receptor's source is a human donor in good health. Some clones in this sample may be carry-over from other donors' samples. CDR3 sequence reads: CSVVVSGHVGFYGYTF.